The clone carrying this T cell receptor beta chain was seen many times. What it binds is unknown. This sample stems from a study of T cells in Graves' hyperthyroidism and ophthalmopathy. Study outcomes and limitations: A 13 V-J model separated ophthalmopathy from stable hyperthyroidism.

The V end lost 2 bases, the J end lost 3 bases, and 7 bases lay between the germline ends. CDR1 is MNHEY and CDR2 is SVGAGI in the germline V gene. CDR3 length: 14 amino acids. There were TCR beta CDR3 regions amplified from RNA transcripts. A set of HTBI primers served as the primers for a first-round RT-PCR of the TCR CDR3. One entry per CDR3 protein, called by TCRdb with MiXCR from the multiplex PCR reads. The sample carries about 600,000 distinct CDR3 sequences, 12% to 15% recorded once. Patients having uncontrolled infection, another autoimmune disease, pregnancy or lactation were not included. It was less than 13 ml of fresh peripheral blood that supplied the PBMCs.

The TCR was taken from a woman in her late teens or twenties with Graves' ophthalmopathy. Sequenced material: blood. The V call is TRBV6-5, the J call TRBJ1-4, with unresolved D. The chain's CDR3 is CASSYAVSNEKLFF. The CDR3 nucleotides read TGTGCCAGCAGTTACGCGGTGTCTAATGAAAAACTGTTTTTT.